This passage covers 15 T cell receptor beta chains from one sample sequenced in a study of T-cell reconstitution after alpha-beta-depleted transplantation in children. As it was prepared, the TCRbeta library received unique molecular identifiers. TCRdb recomputed calls from the PCR reads with MiXCR, one row per CDR3 protein. The sample lists 200,000 to 250,000 distinct CDR3 sequences, around 12% occurring once. The sequencing here drew on PBMCs from the stem cell graft donor, taken from the stem cell graft. These receptors came from a human donor who donated a stem cell graft to a child with acute lymphoblastic leukemia.

This clonotype has at least ten counts. J is TRBJ1-3 and V is TRBV20-1; D is possibly TRBD1 (6 bases). The germline gives CDR1 DFQATT, CDR2 SNEGSKA (reference sequence). The CDR3 has 13 residues. Trimming stripped 5 bases from V and 4 bases from J, with 12 bases between. CDR3 residues: CSASRQVGNTIYF. The CDR3 region has the DNA TGCAGTGCTTCCCGACAGGTGGGAAACACCATATATTTT.

This clonotype was recorded many times. This sequence joins TRBV6-5 and TRBJ2-3; 7 bases match TRBD2. Germline V gives CDR1 MNHEY, CDR2 SVGAGI. The CDR3 runs 16 residues. V was pared by 5 bases and J by 2 bases, with 10 bases of the junction left unmatched. The CDR3 loop reads CASSLLAGGNTDTQYF. The DNA for the CDR3 is TGTGCCAGCAGTCTATTAGCGGGCGGGAACACAGATACGCAGTATTTT.

This clonotype has a handful of counts. This chain joins TRBV7-2 and TRBJ2-5, with D unresolved. The V gene lost 0 bases and the J gene lost 7 bases, with 12 bases spanning the gap. Germline V gene data show CDR1 as SGHTA and CDR2 as FQGNSA. The CDR3 is 14 amino acids. CDR3: CASSLAWTPGTQYF. Here the CDR3 DNA reads TGTGCCAGCAGCTTAGCTTGGACGCCGGGGACCCAGTACTTC.

This clonotype was found many times. The chain has TRBV9 and TRBJ1-2; D not certain. Germline loops: CDR1 SGDLS, CDR2 YYNGEE. V lost 3 bases to trimming and J lost 4 bases, with 13 bases between them. The CDR3 contains 14 residues. DNA for the CDR3: TGTGCCAGCAGCGCCGCTGGCCTTTTCTATGGCTACACCTTC. Residues: CASSAAGLFYGYTF. The full variable domain, in which reference TRBV9 and TRBJ1-2 provide the parts outside the CDR3, is DSGVTQTPKHLITATGQRVTLRCSPRSGDLSVYWYQQSLDQGLQFLIQYYNGEERAKGNILERFSAQQFPDLHSELNLSSLELGDSALYFCASSAAGLFYGYTFGSGTRLTVV.

V gene TRBV18 combines with J gene TRBJ1-3; TRBD1 matches 8 bases. The CDR3 is 16 amino acids. V shed 5 bases, J shed 0 bases, and the junction held 6 bases outside the gene matches. Germline values: CDR1 KGHSH, CDR2 LQKENI. The chain's CDR3 is CASSKGQVSSGNTIYF. CDR3 nucleotides: TGTGCCAGCTCAAAGGGACAGGTCAGCTCTGGAAACACCATATATTTT.

This clonotype was seen at least ten times. V is TRBV5-1 and J is TRBJ2-1; 9 bases match TRBD2. This CDR3 comprises 16 residues. After removal of 2 bases from V and 6 bases from J, the junction contained 9 bases not matched to a gene. CDR1 and CDR2 from the germline V gene are SGHRS and YFSETQ. CDR3 in DNA: TGCGCCAGCAGCTTCAGGGCGGGAGGGCCCGGCAATGAGCAGTTCTTC. Translating it yields CASSFRAGGPGNEQFF.

J is TRBJ2-3 and V is TRBV5-5, with a tentative D call TRBD2 (7 bases). This CDR3 contains 18 residues. The germline CDR1 and CDR2 sequences are SGHKS and YYEKEE (reference sequence). The ends were cut back, 2 bases at V and 7 bases at J, with 26 bases in the middle. In DNA, the CDR3 is TGTGCCAGCAGCTTTCTTAGCCGGGAGGACAGTTACTCTTATACGCAGTATTTT. Encoded protein: CASSFLSREDSYSYTQYF.

This clonotype was found many times. The chain links TRBV18 to TRBJ1-2; TRBD1 aligns across 10 bases. The V and J ends lost 1 base and 2 bases, in that order; junction bases with no gene match: 7. The germline V gene has CDR1 KGHSH and CDR2 LQKENI. The CDR3 spans 17 residues. The CDR3, as DNA: TGTGCCAGCTCACCACGGGGACAGGGGCCCCAGAACTATGGCTACACCTTC. Translation: CASSPRGQGPQNYGYTF.

This chain uses TRBV29-1 with TRBJ2-7; 7 bases are shared with TRBD1. The CDR3 extends over 11 amino acids. The V gene end was trimmed by 4 bases and the J gene end by 5 bases; junction bases not matched to a gene: 2. Looked up from germline, CDR1 is SQVTM and CDR2 is ANQGSEA. CDR3: CSVATGDEQYF. In DNA, the CDR3 is TGCAGCGTTGCTACAGGGGACGAGCAGTACTTC.

This clonotype was seen ten or more times. The chain uses TRBV9 and TRBJ2-1, with TRBD2 matching 10 bases. The germline V gene has CDR1 SGDLS and CDR2 YYNGEE. CDR3 length equals 18 residues. V gave up 3 bases and J gave up 5 bases; unmatched junction bases: 14. The CDR3 sequence is CASSETGEPSGSNNEQFF. The CDR3 DNA follows: TGTGCCAGCAGCGAGACAGGGGAGCCTAGCGGGAGCAACAATGAGCAGTTCTTC.

This clonotype was found a few times. The chain couples TRBV4-2 to TRBJ2-7; TRBD1 is a possible D gene (5 bases). The CDR3 is 15 amino acids. With 0 bases removed from V and 2 bases from J, the gap between germline ends came to 11 bases. The V gene's germline CDR1 is LGHNA and CDR2 YNFKEQ. In nucleotides, the CDR3 is TGTGCCAGCAGCCAAGATATACAGGCTGCCTACGAGCAGTACTTC. Translation: CASSQDIQAAYEQYF.

This clonotype showed up many times. The chain couples TRBV5-1 to TRBJ2-3; D uncertain. Trimming pared 7 bases from V and 5 bases from J, leaving 8 bases between. The length of the CDR3 is 11 residues. Germline CDR1 reads SGHRS; CDR2 reads YFSETQ. The CDR3 reads CASGVGDTQYF. DNA for the CDR3: TGCGCCAGCGGCGTAGGAGATACGCAGTATTTT.

This clonotype was observed a handful of times. The chain employs TRBV13 and TRBJ2-7; D gene ambiguous. Germline assignment: CDR1 PRHDT and CDR2 FYEKMQ (reference sequence). The CDR3 spans 12 residues. V lost 2 bases to trimming and J lost 6 bases, with 8 bases between them. The CDR3 region has the DNA TGTGCCAGCAGCTTACCCCCCGGCGAGCAGTACTTC. Translation: CASSLPPGEQYF.

The V call is TRBV5-8, the J call TRBJ2-1; D gene unclear. The CDR3 sequence is 14 residues long. The V end was cut by 9 bases, the J end by 6 bases, with 19 bases between. The germline CDR1 and CDR2 sequences are SGHTS and YDEGEE. CDR3 bases: TGTGCCATCACCGTATCTCGGGTCGGCAATGAGCAGTTCTTC. Translation: CAITVSRVGNEQFF.

In nucleotides, the CDR3 is TGTGCCAGCAGAAACGACAGGGACGGCTACACCTTC. This encodes CASRNDRDGYTF. V is TRBV12-3 or TRBV12-4 and J is TRBJ1-2, with 7 bases lining up with TRBD1. After removal of 6 bases from V and 8 bases from J, the junction contained 6 bases not matched to a gene. This CDR3 has 12 residues.